These T cell receptor beta chains were read from a single sample in a study of blood T cells in healthy people across ages. One entry per CDR3 protein results from TCRdb running MiXCR on the 5' RACE reads. The data hold about 560,000 distinct CDR3 sequences, with about 29% observed a single time. These data are also associated with another study on T cells of mothers and their children.

Material: blood. The receptors shown here come from a boy younger than 10 in good health. The CDR3 runs from the conserved cysteine through the conserved F or W. Fields, in order: CDR3 length, V gene, J gene, D gene, clone size, CDR3 DNA, CDR3 protein. D genes are given only for firm matches. The size of a clone is reported for some rows only, either as once, few or many, or as a class for expanded clones.

>14|TRBV28|TRBJ2-7|NA|few
TGTGCCAGCAGTTCCGGGACTTTAGCCTACGAGCAGTACTTC
CASSSGTLAYEQYF
>14|TRBV4-3|TRBJ1-6|TRBD1|few
TGCGCCAGCAGCCAAGGACTCCGGGACAGGGGGCTCCACTTT
CASSQGLRDRGLHF
>13|TRBV6-5|TRBJ2-5|NA|few
TGTGCCAGCAGCACTGGGACTGAAGAGACCCAGTACTTC
CASSTGTEETQYF
>12|TRBV20-1|TRBJ1-4|TRBD1|NA
TGCAGTGCTGCAGGGGGTTACATGCTTGAGTTTTTT
CSAAGGYMLEFF
>14|TRBV27|TRBJ1-4|NA|NA
TGTGCCAGCAGTTTATCAGGATACCCTGAAAAACTGTTTTTT
CASSLSGYPEKLFF
>18|TRBV20-1|TRBJ1-3|TRBD1|few
TGCAGTGCTAGAAGACAGGGTGGATCACTAAACTCTGGAAACACCATATATTTT
CSARRQGGSLNSGNTIYF
>14|TRBV5-5|TRBJ1-2|NA|few
TGTGCCAGCAGCTTAGGGACCGTACCATTGGGCTACACCTTC
CASSLGTVPLGYTF
>19|TRBV19|TRBJ2-2|NA|NA
TGTGCCAGTTTCATCAGGGCGAGGAGGCCGAATCCACACACCGGGGAGCTGTTTTTT
CASFIRARRPNPHTGELFF
>12|TRBV7-2|TRBJ2-7|NA|NA
TGTGCCAGCAGCTTCGCCCTGGCCGAGCAGTACTTC
CASSFALAEQYF
>10|TRBV29-1|TRBJ1-1|NA|few
TGCAGCGTAAGGACCACTGAAGCTTTCTTT
CSVRTTEAFF
>14|TRBV7-1|TRBJ2-1|TRBD1|NA
TGTGCCAGCAGCCACCGGACAGGGGCTGGGGAGCAGTTCTTC
CASSHRTGAGEQFF
>14|TRBV29-1|TRBJ1-2|NA|NA
TGCAGCGTTGGCCTTTTTCAGAGTAACTATGGCTACACCTTC
CSVGLFQSNYGYTF
>14|TRBV2|TRBJ1-2|NA|once
TGTGGCAGCAGTGAACAGGGAATTTTGAATGGCTACACCTTC
CGSSEQGILNGYTF
>16|TRBV12-5|TRBJ1-4|NA|NA
TGTGCTAGTGGTTTCCAAACCACTGCAACTAATGAAAAACTGTTTTTT
CASGFQTTATNEKLFF
>15|TRBV5-5|TRBJ1-4|NA|NA
TGTGCCAGCAGCCGACAGGCAGCAACTAATGAAAAACTGTTTTTT
CASSRQAATNEKLFF
>12|TRBV6-1|TRBJ2-7|TRBD1|NA
TGTGCCAGCACGGACAGGGACTACGAGCAGTACTTC
CASTDRDYEQYF
>13|TRBV6-5|TRBJ2-5|TRBD1|NA
TGTGCCAGCAGGTCAGGGGGCGATCGGACCCAGTACTTC
CASRSGGDRTQYF